This T cell receptor beta chain came from a study of glioma-infiltrating T cells. Study-level points and caveats: CDR3 overlap between tissue and blood was very small.

The iRepertoire nested amplicon-rescue multiplex PCR amplified TCR alpha and beta CDR3s from RNA. One-step reverse transcription and amplification started from approximately 100-400 ng of tissue mRNA or PBMC total RNA. TCRdb re-called the multiplex PCR reads with MiXCR, one entry per CDR3 protein. The sample includes a few thousand distinct CDR3 sequences, around a third of them seen just once. Concerning this clonotype itself: Its target is not known.

V dropped 7 bases and J dropped 10 bases, with 16 bases sitting between them. Looked up from germline, CDR1 is LNHDA and CDR2 is SQIVND (reference sequence). The length of the CDR3 is 12 residues. The source of this sequence is a human donor with low-grade glioma or glioblastoma, undergoing nonglioma brain surgery, or in good health (not recorded which). V gene TRBV19 combines with J gene TRBJ1-2; D not resolved. The sequenced sample was glioma tissue, nonneoplastic brain tissue, or PBMCs (not recorded which). The CDR3 protein is CASIDREGYYTF. CDR3 DNA sequence: TGTGCCAGTATAGATCGAGAAGGGTACTACACCTTC.